These T cell receptor beta chains were read from a single sample in a study of Graves' ophthalmopathy and Graves' hyperthyroidism. TCRdb recomputed calls from the multiplex PCR reads with MiXCR, one row per CDR3 protein. The top ten clones hold about 9.3% of a sample with about 200,000 distinct CDR3 sequences, around 28% of them seen once. The sample consisted of peripheral blood. The receptors originated from a man aged 50-60 years with Graves' ophthalmopathy. CDR3s include the opening cysteine and the closing phenylalanine or tryptophan. A D gene is named only where the DNA matches it firmly. A clone size is listed for some rows: how often the clone was seen (once, few, many), or a class if it is expanded.

d_gene: TRBD2
abundance: NA
j_gene: TRBJ2-4
v_gene: TRBV28
CDR3nt: TGTGCCAGCAGTTTGGGGGGGAGAGCCAAAAACATTCAGTACTTC
CDR3aa: CASSLGGRAKNIQYF

d_gene: TRBD2
abundance: many
j_gene: TRBJ2-5
v_gene: TRBV7-9
CDR3nt: TGTGCCAGCAGCCCTATTAGCGGGAGTAGAGGAGAGACCCAGTACTTC
CDR3aa: CASSPISGSRGETQYF

d_gene: NA
abundance: many
j_gene: TRBJ1-5
v_gene: TRBV29-1
CDR3nt: TGCAGCGTCCGGGGGGGGAGCAATCAGCCCCAGCATTTT
CDR3aa: CSVRGGSNQPQHF

d_gene: TRBD2
abundance: many
j_gene: TRBJ2-7
v_gene: TRBV28
CDR3nt: TGTGCCAGCAGCCCGCTAGCGGGAGTCTCCTACGAGCAGTACTTC
CDR3aa: CASSPLAGVSYEQYF

d_gene: NA
abundance: many
j_gene: TRBJ1-1
v_gene: TRBV12-3/TRBV12-4
CDR3nt: TGTGCCAGCAGTAACAGGTTTTTGTACTCCACTGAAGCTTTCTTT
CDR3aa: CASSNRFLYSTEAFF

d_gene: TRBD1
abundance: NA
j_gene: TRBJ1-5
v_gene: TRBV7-8
CDR3nt: TGTGCCAGCAGCACAAGAAGACAGGGCGTCGGCAATCAGCCCCAGCATTTT
CDR3aa: CASSTRRQGVGNQPQHF

d_gene: NA
abundance: many
j_gene: TRBJ2-7
v_gene: TRBV6-2/TRBV6-3
CDR3nt: TGTGCCAGCAGTTTGCGGGGAATATCCTACGAGCAGTACTTC
CDR3aa: CASSLRGISYEQYF

d_gene: NA
abundance: many
j_gene: TRBJ1-1
v_gene: TRBV12-3/TRBV12-4
CDR3nt: TGTGCCAGCAGTCCCCGACACTTAGGAACTGAAGCTTTCTTT
CDR3aa: CASSPRHLGTEAFF

d_gene: NA
abundance: many
j_gene: TRBJ1-2
v_gene: TRBV19
CDR3nt: TGTGCCAGTAGTATTCTTCGGACTAACTATGGCTACACCTTC
CDR3aa: CASSILRTNYGYTF

d_gene: NA
abundance: many
j_gene: TRBJ2-5
v_gene: TRBV25-1
CDR3nt: TGTGCCAGCAGTGAATACTTGGGAGAGACCCAGTACTTC
CDR3aa: CASSEYLGETQYF

d_gene: TRBD1
abundance: many
j_gene: TRBJ1-2
v_gene: TRBV4-3
CDR3nt: TGCGCCAGCAGCCAAGCGGGTGAGGGGGCTGGCTACACCTTC
CDR3aa: CASSQAGEGAGYTF

d_gene: TRBD1
abundance: few
j_gene: TRBJ1-2
v_gene: TRBV6-5
CDR3nt: TGTGCCAGCAGTTACGGGACAGGGGTGATGGGCTACACCTTC
CDR3aa: CASSYGTGVMGYTF

d_gene: TRBD1
abundance: NA
j_gene: TRBJ1-1
v_gene: TRBV19
CDR3nt: TGTGCCAGTAGTCTCGTACAGGGGGCTGAAGCTTTCTTT
CDR3aa: CASSLVQGAEAFF

d_gene: TRBD2
abundance: many
j_gene: TRBJ2-7
v_gene: TRBV20-1
CDR3nt: TGCAGTGCTATGATGCTAGCGGGCGGATCCTACGAGCAGTACTTC
CDR3aa: CSAMMLAGGSYEQYF

d_gene: TRBD1
abundance: NA
j_gene: TRBJ1-2
v_gene: TRBV11-2
CDR3nt: TGTGCCAGCAGCCCACCGGACAGGCGTTCTGGCTACACCTTC
CDR3aa: CASSPPDRRSGYTF

d_gene: NA
abundance: NA
j_gene: TRBJ2-7
v_gene: TRBV6-2/TRBV6-3
CDR3nt: TGTGCCAGCAGTTACTCAAGAGAGATCTCCTACGAGCAGTACTTC
CDR3aa: CASSYSREISYEQYF

d_gene: NA
abundance: many
j_gene: TRBJ2-7
v_gene: TRBV7-2
CDR3nt: TGTGCCAGCAGCTTCCCTTCGGGGCCCGAGCAGTACTTC
CDR3aa: CASSFPSGPEQYF

d_gene: NA
abundance: NA
j_gene: TRBJ1-2
v_gene: TRBV7-9
CDR3nt: TGTGCCAGCACCCCTAGCCAGGGCAAGTATGGCTACACCTTC
CDR3aa: CASTPSQGKYGYTF

d_gene: NA
abundance: few
j_gene: TRBJ1-5
v_gene: TRBV4-1
CDR3nt: TGCGCCAGCAGCCAGACAGGATATAGCAATCAGCCCCAGCATTTT
CDR3aa: CASSQTGYSNQPQHF

d_gene: NA
abundance: NA
j_gene: TRBJ1-2
v_gene: TRBV5-1
CDR3nt: TGCGCCAGCAGCTTGGCCAAAGAAGCTAACTATGGCTACACCTTC
CDR3aa: CASSLAKEANYGYTF

d_gene: TRBD2
abundance: many
j_gene: TRBJ2-7
v_gene: TRBV29-1
CDR3nt: TGCAGCGTTCCAAGGCCTAAGCGGGACTACGAGCAGTACTTC
CDR3aa: CSVPRPKRDYEQYF

d_gene: TRBD1
abundance: many
j_gene: TRBJ2-7
v_gene: TRBV9
CDR3nt: TGTGCCAGCAGCGTCATGACAGGGCCCTACGAGCAGTACTTC
CDR3aa: CASSVMTGPYEQYF

d_gene: NA
abundance: NA
j_gene: TRBJ1-6
v_gene: TRBV6-1
CDR3nt: TGTGCCAGCAAGACGGGGTGGAATTCACCCCTCCACTTT
CDR3aa: CASKTGWNSPLHF

d_gene: TRBD1
abundance: many
j_gene: TRBJ2-7
v_gene: TRBV7-2
CDR3nt: TGTGCCAGCAGCTCAGTAGGGACAGGGGGCTCCTACGAGCAGTACTTC
CDR3aa: CASSSVGTGGSYEQYF

d_gene: NA
abundance: NA
j_gene: TRBJ2-5
v_gene: TRBV27
CDR3nt: TGTGCCAGCAGTTCGATGATGGAAGAGACCCAGTACTTC
CDR3aa: CASSSMMEETQYF

d_gene: TRBD1
abundance: NA
j_gene: TRBJ1-5
v_gene: TRBV11-2
CDR3nt: TGTGCCAGCAGCCCTACCCCCGGGACAGGTTTCAATCAGCCCCAGCATTTT
CDR3aa: CASSPTPGTGFNQPQHF

d_gene: TRBD1
abundance: many
j_gene: TRBJ1-1
v_gene: TRBV3-1
CDR3nt: TGTGCCAGCAGCCAAGTGGCAGGGGGCTACACTGAAGCTTTCTTT
CDR3aa: CASSQVAGGYTEAFF

d_gene: TRBD1
abundance: many
j_gene: TRBJ1-1
v_gene: TRBV6-1
CDR3nt: TGTGCCAGCAGTGCGGGACAGGGGCCCACTGAAGCTTTCTTT
CDR3aa: CASSAGQGPTEAFF

d_gene: TRBD1
abundance: many
j_gene: TRBJ1-2
v_gene: TRBV12-3/TRBV12-4
CDR3nt: TGTGCCAGCAGTTTAGTCCAGGGGGGGAATTCTGGCTACACCTTC
CDR3aa: CASSLVQGGNSGYTF

d_gene: NA
abundance: many
j_gene: TRBJ2-7
v_gene: TRBV6-5
CDR3nt: TGTGCCAGCAGTTATAGGGATGCCTACGAGCAGTACTTC
CDR3aa: CASSYRDAYEQYF

d_gene: TRBD1
abundance: once
j_gene: TRBJ1-2
v_gene: TRBV24-1
CDR3nt: TGTGCCACCAGTGAGACAGGGGCCAGACGTGGCTACACCTTC
CDR3aa: CATSETGARRGYTF

d_gene: NA
abundance: many
j_gene: TRBJ1-5
v_gene: TRBV19
CDR3nt: TGTGCCAGTAAACAGGGCTATAGCAATCAGCCCCAGCATTTT
CDR3aa: CASKQGYSNQPQHF

d_gene: NA
abundance: many
j_gene: TRBJ2-5
v_gene: TRBV6-5
CDR3nt: TGTGCCAGCAGTTACCTCCAAGATGAGGGCGAGACCCAGTACTTC
CDR3aa: CASSYLQDEGETQYF

d_gene: TRBD1
abundance: many
j_gene: TRBJ1-1
v_gene: TRBV11-2
CDR3nt: TGTGCCAGCAGCCATACCGGGACAGGGTTTGCTGAAGCTTTCTTT
CDR3aa: CASSHTGTGFAEAFF

d_gene: NA
abundance: NA
j_gene: TRBJ2-7
v_gene: TRBV5-1
CDR3nt: TGCGCCAGCAGCTTGGGAGGTGGAATCCACGAGCAGTACTTC
CDR3aa: CASSLGGGIHEQYF

d_gene: NA
abundance: many
j_gene: TRBJ1-1
v_gene: TRBV6-1
CDR3nt: TGTGCCAGCAGCCTAATGGGACTGTCTGAAGCTTTCTTT
CDR3aa: CASSLMGLSEAFF

d_gene: NA
abundance: NA
j_gene: TRBJ1-1
v_gene: TRBV12-3/TRBV12-4
CDR3nt: TGTGCCAGCTCGGTGGCGAACACTGAAGCTTTCTTT
CDR3aa: CASSVANTEAFF

d_gene: NA
abundance: many
j_gene: TRBJ1-3
v_gene: TRBV12-3/TRBV12-4
CDR3nt: TGTGCCAGCAGACCCGGACGAGCGAGCTCTGGAAACACCATATATTTT
CDR3aa: CASRPGRASSGNTIYF

d_gene: NA
abundance: once
j_gene: TRBJ2-5
v_gene: TRBV10-3
CDR3nt: TGTGCCATCAGTGAGCCCTATAGGGCGTGGGAGACCCAGTACTTC
CDR3aa: CAISEPYRAWETQYF

d_gene: NA
abundance: many
j_gene: TRBJ2-7
v_gene: TRBV5-5
CDR3nt: TGTGCCAGCAGCTTGATTTGGGGGGACAACTACGAGCAGTACTTC
CDR3aa: CASSLIWGDNYEQYF

d_gene: NA
abundance: once
j_gene: TRBJ2-5
v_gene: TRBV2
CDR3nt: TGTGCCAGCAGTGTAGGGATGGGCAAGACCCAGTACTTC
CDR3aa: CASSVGMGKTQYF

d_gene: NA
abundance: many
j_gene: TRBJ2-2
v_gene: TRBV6-5
CDR3nt: TGTGCCAGCAGACAGGCGAACACCGGGGAGCTGTTTTTT
CDR3aa: CASRQANTGELFF

d_gene: NA
abundance: many
j_gene: TRBJ2-4
v_gene: TRBV6-1
CDR3nt: TGTGCCAGTACGGCCAAAAACATTCAGTACTTC
CDR3aa: CASTAKNIQYF

d_gene: NA
abundance: NA
j_gene: TRBJ2-7
v_gene: TRBV6-5
CDR3nt: TGTGCCAGCAGTTACCGAGGACAGCGATTGGAGCAGTACTTC
CDR3aa: CASSYRGQRLEQYF

d_gene: NA
abundance: many
j_gene: TRBJ1-1
v_gene: TRBV5-1
CDR3nt: TGCGCCAGCAGCTTGTTGACAGGACAGATGAACACTGAAGCTTTCTTT
CDR3aa: CASSLLTGQMNTEAFF

d_gene: NA
abundance: many
j_gene: TRBJ2-4
v_gene: TRBV7-2
CDR3nt: TGTGCCAGCAGCCTAGAGTACTTAGCCAAAAACATTCAGTACTTC
CDR3aa: CASSLEYLAKNIQYF

d_gene: NA
abundance: many
j_gene: TRBJ1-1
v_gene: TRBV27
CDR3nt: TGTGCCAGCAGTTTATCGTGGGCAGGGGACACTGAAGCTTTCTTT
CDR3aa: CASSLSWAGDTEAFF